These T cell receptor beta chains were read from a single sample in a study of spatial heterogeneity in lung cancer. TCRdb analysed the 5' RACE reads with MiXCR anew, one entry per CDR3 protein. This table has approximately 81,000 distinct CDR3 sequences, around 12% appearing once. Sequencing was performed on PBMCs, taken at surgery. These receptors originate from a male donor with early-stage non-small cell lung cancer. CDR3s include the opening cysteine and the closing phenylalanine or tryptophan. Each record gives: J gene, clone size, D gene, V gene, CDR3 DNA, CDR3 protein. The D gene is left open where the match is weak. A clone size is listed for some rows: how often the clone was seen (once, few, many), or a class if it is expanded.

TRBJ2-1 | few | TRBD2 | TRBV7-9 | TGTGCCAGCAGCTTGAAAGGGGGCGGCCTAGCGGGATCCTACAATGAGCAGTTCTTC | CASSLKGGGLAGSYNEQFF
TRBJ1-1 | NA | TRBD1 | TRBV20-1 | TGCAGTGCTAGCCAAGGACAGGGAAGAGGGAACACTGAAGCTTTCTTT | CSASQGQGRGNTEAFF
TRBJ1-2 | few | TRBD1 | TRBV5-1 | TGCGCCAGCAGCTGGGACAGGGATGATGGCTACACCTTC | CASSWDRDDGYTF
TRBJ2-2 | NA | TRBD2 | TRBV6-5 | TGTGCCAGCAGATTAGCGGGCCTAGACACCGGGGAGCTGTTTTTT | CASRLAGLDTGELFF
TRBJ1-1 | few | NA | TRBV12-3/TRBV12-4 | TGTGCCAGCAGTCCCCCCCTGAACAGGAACACTGAAGCTTTCTTT | CASSPPLNRNTEAFF
TRBJ1-3 | many | NA | TRBV3-1 | TGTGCCAGCAGCCTCAGGGGAAACACCATATATTTT | CASSLRGNTIYF
TRBJ1-1 | NA | NA | TRBV3-1 | TGTGCCAGCAGCCGGGGACACACTGAAGCTTTCTTT | CASSRGHTEAFF
TRBJ2-2 | NA | NA | TRBV20-1 | TGCAGTGCTGCCAGCGCCTACACCGGGGAGCTGTTTTTT | CSAASAYTGELFF
TRBJ2-7 | many | NA | TRBV10-2 | TGCGCCAGCAGTGAGTCTTGGTCAGGGACCTACGAGCAGTACTTC | CASSESWSGTYEQYF
TRBJ2-7 | NA | NA | TRBV20-1 | TGCAGTGCTAAACACCGGGATGGTAAAAACGAGCAGTACTTC | CSAKHRDGKNEQYF
TRBJ2-5 | few | TRBD2 | TRBV7-9 | TGTGCCAGCAGCTTATTTGCTAGCGGGAGCCAGGGGACCCAGTACTTC | CASSLFASGSQGTQYF
TRBJ1-4 | NA | NA | TRBV29-1 | TGCAGCGTTGAAGCGGCAACTAATGAAAAACTGTTTTTT | CSVEAATNEKLFF
TRBJ2-3 | NA | NA | TRBV6-6 | TGTGCCAGCAGTTTCAAGAGAGAGGATACGCAGTATTTT | CASSFKREDTQYF
TRBJ1-4 | many | TRBD1 | TRBV29-1 | TGCAGCGTTGAAGATCGGGGGACAGGGTCTGAAAAACTGTTTTTT | CSVEDRGTGSEKLFF
TRBJ2-7 | NA | TRBD2 | TRBV5-1 | TGCGCCAGCAGCTTGGCCACTAGCGTTCCCCACGAGCAGTACTTC | CASSLATSVPHEQYF